This TCR beta chain was observed in a study of T cell responses to AZD1222 COVID-19 vaccine. General observations from the study: Compared with day 0, the breadth and depth of the Spike-specific TCR repertoire rose significantly after two doses of AZD1222. White British people made up most donors, females outnumbered males, and clonal diversity was possibly underestimated. Among vaccine-associated CD4 TCRs, coverage spanned spike, with dominance at 160-218 and 743-854.

The CDR3 runs 14 residues. CDR1 and CDR2 (germline): MDHEN, SYDVKM. V was shortened by 6 bases and J by 2 bases, with 13 bases between the two germline ends. Method: immunoSEQ multiplex PCR; TCRdb's copy keeps in-frame clones and lacks some. The sample lists 200,000 or so clones, roughly 91% occurring once. In the case of this clone: Its antigen remains unidentified.

Sequenced material: peripheral blood, taken on day 0 of MenACWY control vaccination. This sequence originates from an adult in good health. The chain uses TRBV28 and TRBJ1-2; D uncertain. This CDR3 is CASRPNHPNYGYTF. The CDR3 nucleotides read TGTGCCAGCAGACCTAACCACCCCAACTATGGCTACACCTTC.